This T cell receptor beta chain was sequenced during a study of graft-versus-host responses after intestinal transplantation. The assay was immunoSEQ multiplex PCR, and TCRdb's table has in-frame clones only and misses some. The table has roughly 60,000 clones, around 91% seen once. Trimming pared 2 bases from V and 7 bases from J, leaving 9 bases between. The CDR3 is 13 amino acids. Germline V lookup: CDR1 MNHNS, CDR2 SASEGT. With respect to this clone: Its target is not known.

Regarding the study as a whole: Allografts from individuals with graft-donor T cell macrochimerism displayed high graft-versus-host to host-versus-graft clonal ratios.

This rearrangement joins TRBV6-1 to TRBJ1-5; D may be TRBD1 (5 bases). This clonotype originated in a human patient who received an intestinal transplant, so some T cells may come from the graft donor. The sequencing here drew on PBMCs, taken almost 120 days after intestinal transplantation. The CDR3: CASSEFRGQPQHF. DNA of the CDR3: TGTGCCAGCAGTGAATTCCGGGGCCAGCCCCAGCATTTT.